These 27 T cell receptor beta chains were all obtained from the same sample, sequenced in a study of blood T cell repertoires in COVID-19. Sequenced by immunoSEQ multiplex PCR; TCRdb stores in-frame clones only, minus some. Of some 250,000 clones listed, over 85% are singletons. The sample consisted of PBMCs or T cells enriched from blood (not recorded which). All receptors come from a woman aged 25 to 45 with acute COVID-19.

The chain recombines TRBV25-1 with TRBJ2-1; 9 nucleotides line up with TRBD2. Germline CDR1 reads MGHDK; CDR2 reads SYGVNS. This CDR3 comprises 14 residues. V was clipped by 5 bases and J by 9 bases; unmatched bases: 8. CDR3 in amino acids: CASSPQGLAGEQFF. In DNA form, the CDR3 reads TGTGCCAGCAGTCCTCAGGGACTAGCAGGTGAGCAGTTCTTC.

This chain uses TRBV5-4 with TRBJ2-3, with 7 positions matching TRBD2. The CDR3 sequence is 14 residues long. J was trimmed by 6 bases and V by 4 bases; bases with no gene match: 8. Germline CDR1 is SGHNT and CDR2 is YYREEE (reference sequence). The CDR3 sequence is CASSAVVGGDTQYF. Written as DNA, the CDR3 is TGTGCCAGCAGCGCGGTAGTCGGGGGGGATACGCAGTATTTT.

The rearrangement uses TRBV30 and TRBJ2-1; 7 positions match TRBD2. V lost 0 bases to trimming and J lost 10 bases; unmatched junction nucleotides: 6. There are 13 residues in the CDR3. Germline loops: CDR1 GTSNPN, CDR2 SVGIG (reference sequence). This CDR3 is CAWSVFAGEEQFF. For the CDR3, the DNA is TGTGCCTGGAGTGTTTTCGCGGGGGAAGAGCAGTTCTTC.

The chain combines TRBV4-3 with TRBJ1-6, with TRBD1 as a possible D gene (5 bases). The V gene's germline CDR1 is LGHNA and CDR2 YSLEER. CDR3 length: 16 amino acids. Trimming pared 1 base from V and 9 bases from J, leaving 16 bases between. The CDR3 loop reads CASSQGPPGQGSPLHF. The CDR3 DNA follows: TGCGCCAGCAGCCAAGGCCCGCCCGGGCAGGGTTCACCCCTCCACTTT.

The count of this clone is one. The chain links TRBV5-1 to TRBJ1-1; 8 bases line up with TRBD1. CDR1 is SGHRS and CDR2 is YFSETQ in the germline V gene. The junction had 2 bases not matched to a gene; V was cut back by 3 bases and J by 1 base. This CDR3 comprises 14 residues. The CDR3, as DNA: TGCGCCAGCAGCTCGGGACAGGCGAACACTGAAGCTTTCTTT. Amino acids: CASSSGQANTEAFF.

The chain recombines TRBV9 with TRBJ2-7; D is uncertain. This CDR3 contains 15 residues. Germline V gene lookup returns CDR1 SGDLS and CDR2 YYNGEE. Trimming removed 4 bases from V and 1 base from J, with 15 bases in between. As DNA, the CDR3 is TGTGCCAGCAGCCTCCTAGGAGACGATTCCTACGAGCAGTACTTC. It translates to CASSLLGDDSYEQYF.

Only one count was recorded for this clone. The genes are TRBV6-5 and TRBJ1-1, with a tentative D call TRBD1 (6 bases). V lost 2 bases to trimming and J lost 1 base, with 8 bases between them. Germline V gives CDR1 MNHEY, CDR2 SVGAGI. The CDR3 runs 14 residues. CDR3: CASSYDRRNTEAFF. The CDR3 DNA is TGTGCCAGCAGTTACGACAGGAGGAACACTGAAGCTTTCTTT.

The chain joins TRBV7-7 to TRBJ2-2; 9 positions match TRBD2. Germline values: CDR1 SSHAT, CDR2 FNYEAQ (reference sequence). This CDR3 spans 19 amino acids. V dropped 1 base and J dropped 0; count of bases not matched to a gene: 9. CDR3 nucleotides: TGTGCCAGCAGCTTAGAGTTCCCAGCGGGGGGACCGAACACCGGGGAGCTGTTTTTT. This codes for CASSLEFPAGGPNTGELFF.

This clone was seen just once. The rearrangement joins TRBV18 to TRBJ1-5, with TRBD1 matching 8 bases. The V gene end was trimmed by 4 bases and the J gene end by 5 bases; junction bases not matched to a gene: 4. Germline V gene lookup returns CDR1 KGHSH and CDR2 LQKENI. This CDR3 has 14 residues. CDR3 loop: CASSRTGKDQPQHF. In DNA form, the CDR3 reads TGTGCCAGCTCACGGACAGGGAAGGATCAGCCCCAGCATTTT.

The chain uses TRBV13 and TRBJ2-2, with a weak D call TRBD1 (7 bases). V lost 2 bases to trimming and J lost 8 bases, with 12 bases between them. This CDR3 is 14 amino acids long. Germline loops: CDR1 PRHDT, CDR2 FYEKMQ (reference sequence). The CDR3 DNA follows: TGTGCCAGCAGCTTATGGGACAGCGGGGGGGAGCTGTTTTTT. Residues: CASSLWDSGGELFF. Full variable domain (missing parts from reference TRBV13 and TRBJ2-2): AAGVIQSPRHLIKEKRETATLKCYPIPRHDTVYWYQQGPGQDPQFLISFYEKMQSDKGSIPDRFSAQQFSDYHSELNMSSLELGDSALYFCASSLWDSGGELFFGEGSRLTVL.

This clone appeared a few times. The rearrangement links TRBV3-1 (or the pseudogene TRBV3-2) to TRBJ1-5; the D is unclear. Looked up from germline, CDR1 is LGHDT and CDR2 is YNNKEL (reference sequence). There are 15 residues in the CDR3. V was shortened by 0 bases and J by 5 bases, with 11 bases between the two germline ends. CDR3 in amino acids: CASSQDGRLHQPQHF. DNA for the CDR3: TGTGCCAGCAGCCAAGATGGTAGACTACATCAGCCCCAGCATTTT.

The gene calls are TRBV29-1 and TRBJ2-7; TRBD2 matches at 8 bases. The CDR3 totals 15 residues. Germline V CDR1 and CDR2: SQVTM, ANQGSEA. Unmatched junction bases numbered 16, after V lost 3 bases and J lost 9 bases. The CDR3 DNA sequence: TGCAGCGTTGAGAGCCGTAGCGGGGCGATACGAGGGCAGTACTTC. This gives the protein CSVESRSGAIRGQYF.

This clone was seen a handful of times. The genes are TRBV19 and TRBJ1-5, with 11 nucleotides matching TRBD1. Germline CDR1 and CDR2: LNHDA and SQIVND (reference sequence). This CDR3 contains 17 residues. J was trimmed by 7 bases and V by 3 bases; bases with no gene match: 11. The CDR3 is CASSILGTGGVGQPQHF. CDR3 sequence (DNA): TGTGCCAGTAGTATTCTGGGGACAGGGGGGGTCGGGCAGCCCCAGCATTTT.

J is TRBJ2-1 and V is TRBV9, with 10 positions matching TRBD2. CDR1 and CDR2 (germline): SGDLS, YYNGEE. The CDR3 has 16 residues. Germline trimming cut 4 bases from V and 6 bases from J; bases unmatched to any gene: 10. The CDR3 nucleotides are TGTGCCAGCAGCACAAACAGCGGGGGGGCTGGCAATGAGCAGTTCTTC. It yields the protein CASSTNSGGAGNEQFF.

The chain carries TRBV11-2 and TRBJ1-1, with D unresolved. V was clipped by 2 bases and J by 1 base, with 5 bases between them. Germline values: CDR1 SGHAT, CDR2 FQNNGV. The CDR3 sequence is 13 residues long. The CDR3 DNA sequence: TGTGCCAGCAGCTTATGGCAGAACACTGAAGCTTTCTTT. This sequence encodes CASSLWQNTEAFF.

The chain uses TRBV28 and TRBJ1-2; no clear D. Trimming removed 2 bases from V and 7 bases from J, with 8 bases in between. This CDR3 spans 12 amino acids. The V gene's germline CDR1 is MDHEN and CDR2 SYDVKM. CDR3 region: CASSLSTGGYTF. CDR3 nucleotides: TGTGCCAGCAGTTTAAGTACGGGTGGCTACACCTTC.

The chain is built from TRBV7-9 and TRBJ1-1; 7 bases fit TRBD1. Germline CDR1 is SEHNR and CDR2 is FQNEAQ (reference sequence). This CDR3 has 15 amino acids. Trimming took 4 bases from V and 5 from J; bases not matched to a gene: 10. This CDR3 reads CASSYLTGPGTEAFF. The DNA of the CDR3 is TGTGCCAGCAGCTACCTGACAGGGCCGGGGACTGAAGCTTTCTTT.

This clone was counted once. The chain's CDR3 is CASSQTGGWTEAFF. For the CDR3, the DNA is TGTGCCAGCAGCCAAACAGGGGGGTGGACTGAAGCTTTCTTT. The V call is TRBV3-1 (or the pseudogene TRBV3-2), the J call TRBJ1-1; 8 bases are a match to TRBD1. CDR1 is LGHDT and CDR2 is YNNKEL in the germline V gene (reference sequence). J gave up 5 bases and V 2 bases, and 4 bases lay outside the gene matches. The CDR3 has 14 residues.

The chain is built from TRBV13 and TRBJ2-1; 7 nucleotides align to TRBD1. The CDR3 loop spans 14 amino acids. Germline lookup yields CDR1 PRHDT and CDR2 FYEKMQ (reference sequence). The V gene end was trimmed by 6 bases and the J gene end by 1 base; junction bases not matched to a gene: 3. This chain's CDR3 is CASRLQGSYNEQFF. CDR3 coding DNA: TGTGCCAGCAGGCTACAGGGGTCCTACAATGAGCAGTTCTTC. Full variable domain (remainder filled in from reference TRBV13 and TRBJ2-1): AAGVIQSPRHLIKEKRETATLKCYPIPRHDTVYWYQQGPGQDPQFLISFYEKMQSDKGSIPDRFSAQQFSDYHSELNMSSLELGDSALYFCASRLQGSYNEQFFGPGTRLTVL.

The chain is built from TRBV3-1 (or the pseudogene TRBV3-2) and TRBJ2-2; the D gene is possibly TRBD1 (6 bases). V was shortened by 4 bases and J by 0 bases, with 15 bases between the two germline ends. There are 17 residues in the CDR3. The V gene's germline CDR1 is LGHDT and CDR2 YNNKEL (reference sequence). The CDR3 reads CASSPPNGTPNTGELFF. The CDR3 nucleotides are TGTGCCAGCAGCCCACCCAATGGGACACCGAACACCGGGGAGCTGTTTTTT.

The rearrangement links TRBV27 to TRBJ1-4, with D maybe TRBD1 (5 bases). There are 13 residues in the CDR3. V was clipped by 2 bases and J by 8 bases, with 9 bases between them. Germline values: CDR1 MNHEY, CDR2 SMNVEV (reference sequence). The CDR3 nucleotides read TGTGCCAGCAGTTTAGGAGGGGACGAAAAACTGTTTTTT. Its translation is CASSLGGDEKLFF.

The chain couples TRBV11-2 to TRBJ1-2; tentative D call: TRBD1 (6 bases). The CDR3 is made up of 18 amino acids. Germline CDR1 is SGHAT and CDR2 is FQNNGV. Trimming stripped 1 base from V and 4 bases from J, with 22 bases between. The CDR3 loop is CASSLGRTDPRVFYGYTF. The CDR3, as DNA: TGTGCCAGCAGCTTAGGAAGGACAGACCCGCGGGTCTTCTATGGCTACACCTTC.

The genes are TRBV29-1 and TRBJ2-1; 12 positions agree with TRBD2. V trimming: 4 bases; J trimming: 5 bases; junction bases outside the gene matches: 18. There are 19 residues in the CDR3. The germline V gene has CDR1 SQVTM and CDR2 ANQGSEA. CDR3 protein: CSVVSGFSGLAGRNNEQFF. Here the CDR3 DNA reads TGCAGCGTTGTAAGTGGGTTTAGTGGACTAGCGGGGAGGAACAATGAGCAGTTCTTC.

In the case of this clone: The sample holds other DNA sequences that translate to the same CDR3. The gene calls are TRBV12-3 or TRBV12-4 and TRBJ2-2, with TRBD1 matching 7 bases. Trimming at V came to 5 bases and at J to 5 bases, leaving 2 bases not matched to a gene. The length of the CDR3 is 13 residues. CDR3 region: CASSLQGTGELFF. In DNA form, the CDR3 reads TGTGCCAGCAGTCTACAGGGGACCGGGGAGCTGTTTTTT.

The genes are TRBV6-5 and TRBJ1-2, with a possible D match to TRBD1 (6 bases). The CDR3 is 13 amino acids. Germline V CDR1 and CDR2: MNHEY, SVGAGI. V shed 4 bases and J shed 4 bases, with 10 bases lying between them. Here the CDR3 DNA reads TGTGCCAGCAGTTCACGGACAGTCTATGGCTACACCTTC. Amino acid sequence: CASSSRTVYGYTF.

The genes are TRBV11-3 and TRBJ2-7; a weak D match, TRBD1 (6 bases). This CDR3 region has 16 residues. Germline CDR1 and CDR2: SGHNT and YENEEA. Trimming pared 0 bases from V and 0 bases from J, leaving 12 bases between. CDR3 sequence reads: CASSLERQDSSYEQYF. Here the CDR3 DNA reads TGTGCCAGCAGCTTAGAACGACAGGACAGCTCCTACGAGCAGTACTTC. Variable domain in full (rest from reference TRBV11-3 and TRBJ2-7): EAGVVQSPRYKIIEKKQPVAFWCNPISGHNTLYWYLQNLGQGPELLIRYENEEAVDDSQLPKDRFSAERLKGVDSTLKIQPAELGDSAVYLCASSLERQDSSYEQYFGPGTRLTVT.

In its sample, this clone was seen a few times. This CDR3 is CASSPLQGPGANVLTF. CDR3 DNA sequence: TGTGCCAGCAGCCCACTACAGGGCCCCGGGGCCAACGTCCTGACTTTC. The chain recombines TRBV5-4 with TRBJ2-6, with a weak D call TRBD1 (6 bases). CDR1 is SGHNT and CDR2 is YYREEE in the germline V gene (reference sequence). The V end was cut by 4 bases, the J end by 4 bases, with 15 bases between. The CDR3 is made up of 16 amino acids.